This TCR beta chain came from a study of blood T cell repertoires in COVID-19. Authors' processing steps: Reference gene primer amplification gave nucleated cell count estimates. The data were produced by immunoSEQ multiplex PCR, yet TCRdb's version contains in-frame clones alone and is incomplete. That table is the source of V, J and clone size, and D and trimming were worked out from the DNA. The profile shows 140,000 to 150,000 clones, around four fifths of them singletons. Material for sequencing was peripheral blood. This TCR was sampled from a woman in her thirties or forties with active or convalescent COVID-19.

CDR3: CASSEDRDTQYF. CDR3 DNA sequence: TGTGCCAGCAGTGAAGACAGGGATACGCAGTATTTT. This chain links TRBV6-1 with TRBJ2-3, with D perhaps matching TRBD1 (5 bases). Trimming shortened V by 1 base and J by 6 bases, and 5 bases separated the two germline ends. The CDR3 is made up of 12 amino acids. CDR1 MNHNS and CDR2 SASEGT come from the germline V gene.